This TCR beta chain was recovered during a study of siplizumab effects on memory and regulatory T cells. Here immunoSEQ multiplex PCR was the method, and the copy in TCRdb shows in-frame clones only, minus some. Of some 120,000 clones listed, 85% to 95% were seen once; the top ten hold around 0.16%. V trimming: 7 bases; J trimming: 3 bases; junction bases outside the gene matches: 7. The CDR3 is made up of 13 amino acids. CDR1 is SQVTM and CDR2 is ANQGSEA in the germline V gene. This chain joins TRBV29-1 and TRBJ1-1, with 8 bases lining up with TRBD1. The sequence was obtained from a human donor in good health. The sequenced sample consisted of non-Treg CD4+ T cells sorted from blood. This chain's CDR3 is CSAYRTGYTEAFF. Written as DNA, the CDR3 is TGCAGCGCCTATAGGACAGGGTACACTGAAGCTTTCTTT.